This is a list of T cell receptor beta chains from one sample in a study of T cell responses to AZD1222 COVID-19 vaccine. Clones were sequenced by immunoSEQ multiplex PCR, and TCRdb holds only the in-frame ones, with some missing. This table holds around 140,000 clones, more than 90% found once. Source: peripheral blood, taken on day 0 of AZD1222 vaccination. The receptor source for this set is an adult in good health. Both conserved end residues are part of each CDR3. The size entry is marked missing in some rows and otherwise reads once, few, many or a size class.

size: -
length: 18
V: TRBV24-1
CDR3: CATSDIPAPGQGNQPQHF

size: -
length: 15
V: TRBV5-4
CDR3: CASSKTSGSYNEQFF

size: -
length: 12
V: TRBV15
CDR3: CATSRDRRALHF

size: -
length: 13
V: TRBV23-1
CDR3: CASSRTCFYEQFF

size: -
length: 14
V: TRBV11-2
CDR3: CASSALRGNYGYTF

size: once
length: 14
V: TRBV6-5
CDR3: CASSHDRDNEKLFF

size: -
length: 16
V: TRBV5-1
CDR3: CASSLRGQGSGNTIYF

size: -
length: 17
V: TRBV7-9
CDR3: CASSPVQTGTVNSPLHF

size: few
length: 14
V: TRBV6-5
CDR3: CASSYRGGNTEAFF

size: few
length: 15
V: TRBV5-1
CDR3: CASSLERVFPYEQYF

size: -
length: 15
V: TRBV5-5
CDR3: CASSLLRGSSDEQFF

size: -
length: 16
V: TRBV5-4
CDR3: CASSPKGAFSIYEQFF

size: -
length: 13
V: TRBV2
CDR3: CANLMGRGPEAFF

size: few
length: 13
V: TRBV11-2
CDR3: CASSLPKGWEAFF

size: -
length: 14
V: TRBV10-1
CDR3: CASSEGGPSYEQYF

size: -
length: 15
V: TRBV21-1
CDR3: CASSKVSPPAYEQYF

size: once
length: 13
V: TRBV15
CDR3: CATSMGQNTEAFF

size: -
length: 13
V: TRBV12-3/TRBV12-4
CDR3: CASSPRTGHSYTF

size: -
length: 16
V: TRBV10-2
CDR3: CASSENGASSYNEQFF

size: -
length: 15
V: TRBV28
CDR3: CASSQQGALNTEAFF

size: -
length: 12
V: TRBV27
CDR3: CASSLSAYEQYF

size: once
length: 12
V: TRBV5-6
CDR3: CASSLLGVREFF

size: -
length: 14
V: TRBV28
CDR3: CASRSSGSWNEQFF

size: -
length: 16
V: TRBV5-4
CDR3: CASNLGGRLDTGELFF

size: -
length: 15
V: TRBV19
CDR3: CASSTEISGANVLTF

size: many
length: 14
V: TRBV7-9
CDR3: CASSLGQGVQPQHF

size: -
length: 13
V: TRBV7-2
CDR3: CASSPQGTLGAFF

size: once
length: 14
V: TRBV28
CDR3: CASSLRGAMAEAFF

size: -
length: 16
V: TRBV9
CDR3: CASSRRHPRENSPLHF

size: -
length: 16
V: TRBV29-1
CDR3: CSVSNTPGLAPDTQYF

size: -
length: 15
V: TRBV27
CDR3: CASSLRQGAGETQYF

size: -
length: 15
V: TRBV4-1
CDR3: CASSHGQGARPELFF

size: -
length: 16
V: TRBV6-1
CDR3: CASSGQTGSSLNEQFF

size: -
length: 17
V: TRBV28
CDR3: CASSSPGSPTVNYGYTF

size: -
length: 16
V: TRBV13
CDR3: CASSYEGESSTDTQYF

size: -
length: 15
V: TRBV27
CDR3: CASSFSLAGSYEQYF

size: -
length: 12
V: TRBV29-1
CDR3: CSVVSLGYEQYF

size: -
length: 14
V: TRBV18
CDR3: CASSEEDGNTEAFF

size: -
length: 14
V: TRBV15
CDR3: CATSNLGGYNEQFF

size: -
length: 15
V: TRBV7-6
CDR3: CASSLAEGAGQPQHF

size: -
length: 18
V: TRBV27
CDR3: CASSLYPPRQGDYTEAFF

size: -
length: 14
V: TRBV7-9
CDR3: CASSRRQDSYEQYF

size: -
length: 13
V: TRBV6-5
CDR3: CASSSTPGETQYF

size: -
length: 15
V: TRBV28
CDR3: CASSLSPGERGEQYF

size: once
length: 17
V: TRBV15
CDR3: CATSRDRWGLDLGEQYF

size: -
length: 13
V: TRBV12-3/TRBV12-4
CDR3: CASSRGMNTEAFF

size: few
length: 11
V: TRBV5-6
CDR3: CASSYGKGSSF

size: -
length: 15
V: TRBV7-2
CDR3: CASSLAQGHQDSLHF

size: -
length: 14
V: TRBV7-2
CDR3: CASTPGQGNEKLFF

size: -
length: 16
V: TRBV28
CDR3: CASTPLVGTDNYEQYF

size: -
length: 13
V: TRBV24-1
CDR3: CATSGGRNTEAFF

size: -
length: 12
V: TRBV3-1/TRBV3-2
CDR3: CASSLDRYGYTF

size: -
length: 12
V: TRBV10-2
CDR3: CASSEGRDTQYF

size: -
length: 14
V: TRBV5-4
CDR3: CASSALGGPIEQYF

size: -
length: 15
V: TRBV19
CDR3: CASTLGDRSTGELFF

size: once
length: 15
V: TRBV3-1/TRBV3-2
CDR3: CASSSEGQMNTEAFF

size: -
length: 13
V: TRBV2
CDR3: CASSEAENTEAFF

size: -
length: 13
V: TRBV5-1
CDR3: CASSRVHQEKLFF

size: -
length: 16
V: TRBV4-1
CDR3: CASSPGQGPVYNEQFF

size: -
length: 14
V: TRBV7-8
CDR3: CASRPTGVSEKLFF